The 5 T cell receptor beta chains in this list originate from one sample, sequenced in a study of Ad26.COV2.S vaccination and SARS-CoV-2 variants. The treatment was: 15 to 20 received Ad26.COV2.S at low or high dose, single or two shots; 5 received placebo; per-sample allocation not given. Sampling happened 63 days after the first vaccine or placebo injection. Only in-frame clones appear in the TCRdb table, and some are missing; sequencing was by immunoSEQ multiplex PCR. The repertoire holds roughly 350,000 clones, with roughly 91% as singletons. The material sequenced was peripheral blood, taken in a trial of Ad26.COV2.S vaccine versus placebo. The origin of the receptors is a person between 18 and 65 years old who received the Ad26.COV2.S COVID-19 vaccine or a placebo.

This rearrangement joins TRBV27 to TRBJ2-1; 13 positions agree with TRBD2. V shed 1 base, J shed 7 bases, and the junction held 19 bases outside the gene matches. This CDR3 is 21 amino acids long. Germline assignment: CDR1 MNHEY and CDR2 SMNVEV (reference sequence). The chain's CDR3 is CASSLYPPRLAGGRGWNEQFF. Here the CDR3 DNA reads TGTGCCAGCAGTTTATACCCCCCGAGACTAGCGGGAGGCCGGGGGTGGAATGAGCAGTTCTTC.

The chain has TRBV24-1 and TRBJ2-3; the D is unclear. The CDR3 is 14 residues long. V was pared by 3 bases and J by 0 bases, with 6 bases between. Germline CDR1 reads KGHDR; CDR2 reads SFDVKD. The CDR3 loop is CATSDVGSTDTQYF. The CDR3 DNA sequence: TGTGCCACCAGTGATGTGGGGAGCACAGATACGCAGTATTTT.

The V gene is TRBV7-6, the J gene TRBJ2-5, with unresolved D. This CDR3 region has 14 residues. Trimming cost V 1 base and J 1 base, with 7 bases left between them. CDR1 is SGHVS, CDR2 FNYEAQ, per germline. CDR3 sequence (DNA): TGTGCCAGCAGCTTAGAACAGTTCCAAGAGACCCAGTACTTC. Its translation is CASSLEQFQETQYF.

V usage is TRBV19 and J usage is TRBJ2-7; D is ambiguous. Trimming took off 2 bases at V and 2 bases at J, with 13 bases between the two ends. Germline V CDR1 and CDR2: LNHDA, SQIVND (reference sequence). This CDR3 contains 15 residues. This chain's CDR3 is CASSISGVEPYEQYF. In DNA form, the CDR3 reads TGTGCCAGTAGTATAAGTGGGGTAGAGCCCTACGAGCAGTACTTC.

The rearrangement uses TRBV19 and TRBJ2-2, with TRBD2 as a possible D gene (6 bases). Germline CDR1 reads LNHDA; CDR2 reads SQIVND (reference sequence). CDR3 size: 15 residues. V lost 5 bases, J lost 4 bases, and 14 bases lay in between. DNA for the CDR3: TGTGCCAGTAGTTCCCAGGGTAGCGGCACCGGGGAGCTGTTTTTT. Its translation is CASSSQGSGTGELFF.